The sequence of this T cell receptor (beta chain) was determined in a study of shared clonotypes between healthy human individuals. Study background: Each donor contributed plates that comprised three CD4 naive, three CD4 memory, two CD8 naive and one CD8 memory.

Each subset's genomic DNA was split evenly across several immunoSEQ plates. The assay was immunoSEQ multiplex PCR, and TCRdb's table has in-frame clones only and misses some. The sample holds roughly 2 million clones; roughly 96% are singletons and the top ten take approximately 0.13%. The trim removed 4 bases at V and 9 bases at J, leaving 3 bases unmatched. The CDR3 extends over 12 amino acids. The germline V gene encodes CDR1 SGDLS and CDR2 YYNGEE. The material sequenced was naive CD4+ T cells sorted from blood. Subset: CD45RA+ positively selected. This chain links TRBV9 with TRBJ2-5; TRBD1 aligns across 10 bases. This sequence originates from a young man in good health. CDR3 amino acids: CASSSDRGAQYF. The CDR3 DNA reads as TGTGCCAGCAGCTCGGACAGGGGGGCCCAGTACTTC.